In its sample, the clone carrying this T cell receptor beta chain was seen many times. The germline CDR1 and CDR2 sequences are SGHDT and YYEEEE. The CDR3 totals 18 residues. V was pared by 6 bases and J by 5 bases, with 19 bases of the junction left unmatched. The data stem from a study of tumor-infiltrating lymphocytes in oesophageal squamous cell carcinoma. Using its own MiXCR run on the PCR reads, TCRdb lists one record per CDR3 protein. The sample carries thousands of distinct CDR3 sequences, around 15% recorded once. The TCR originated in a male donor with esophageal squamous cell carcinoma. The J gene is TRBJ2-7, the V gene TRBV5-6; 11 nucleotides align to TRBD2. Material for sequencing was normal esophageal tissue next to the tumor. The CDR3 loop reads CASTAPWTGTSGGDEQYF. The CDR3 nucleotides read TGTGCCAGCACCGCCCCCTGGACCGGGACTAGCGGTGGGGACGAGCAGTACTTC.